These 17 T cell receptor beta chains share one sample of origin, sequenced in a study of naive and memory T cell subsets. Broader study findings: Naive repertoires, especially CD8, held a few larger clonotypes, possibly memory cells re-expressing CD45RA.

The beta constant-region primer was an equimolar mix of two oligonucleotides covering TRBC1 and TRBC2. Four rounds of PCR amplified the ligated cDNA using nested alpha and beta constant-region primers plus SP2. Via MiXCR, TCRdb re-called the UMI-ligation and nested PCR reads, giving one row per CDR3 protein. Counted here are 150,000 or so distinct CDR3 sequences, roughly 22% occurring once; the ten biggest clones make up about 0.11%. Their recognized antigens are unknown. Material for sequencing was naive CD4+ T cells from blood. The source is a human donor in good health.

The table lists this clonotype with a few counts. The J gene is TRBJ2-1, the V gene TRBV28; perhaps TRBD2 as D (6 bases). The V gene's germline CDR1 is MDHEN and CDR2 SYDVKM. Trimming stripped 0 bases from V and 9 bases from J, with 15 bases between. This CDR3 comprises 15 residues. CDR3 sequence: CASSLWGRGGGEQFF. As DNA, the CDR3 is TGTGCCAGCAGTTTATGGGGTAGGGGAGGCGGTGAGCAGTTCTTC. Full variable domain (rest looked up from reference TRBV28 and TRBJ2-1): DVKVTQSSRYLVKRTGEKVFLECVQDMDHENMFWYRQDPGLGLRLIYFSYDVKMKEKGDIPEGYSVSREKKERFSLILESASTNQTSMYLCASSLWGRGGGEQFFGPGTRLTVL.

This clonotype was observed many times. This chain joins TRBV30 and TRBJ2-3; D uncertain. CDR3 length: 11 residues. The germline gives CDR1 GTSNPN, CDR2 SVGIG (reference sequence). V lost 5 bases to trimming and J lost 2 bases, with 5 bases between them. CDR3 sequence (DNA): TGTGCCTGGGAATACACAGATACGCAGTATTTT. Its translation is CAWEYTDTQYF. The whole variable domain, filled in from reference TRBV30 and TRBJ2-3, reads SQTIHQWPATLVQPVGSPLSLECTVEGTSNPNLYWYRQAAGRGLQLLFYSVGIGQISSEVPQNLSASRPQDRQFILSSKKLLLSDSGFYLCAWEYTDTQYFGPGTRLTVL.

The chain has TRBV20-1 and TRBJ2-6, with unresolved D. Germline lookup yields CDR1 DFQATT and CDR2 SNEGSKA (reference sequence). The CDR3 totals 14 residues. The V gene lost 3 bases and the J gene lost 2 bases, with 8 bases spanning the gap. The CDR3 DNA is TGCAGTGCTAGTGCGGTGGCTGGGGCCAACGTCCTGACTTTC. Protein sequence: CSASAVAGANVLTF.

The chain couples TRBV19 to TRBJ1-2; D remains ambiguous. This CDR3 has 13 residues. V lost 5 bases, J lost 2 bases, and 9 bases lay in between. Germline V gene sequence: CDR1 LNHDA, CDR2 SQIVND (reference sequence). CDR3 residues: CASSETRNYGYTF. The DNA of the CDR3 is TGTGCCAGTAGTGAGACCCGAAACTATGGCTACACCTTC.

This clonotype was seen repeatedly, ten times or more. The chain couples TRBV7-9 to TRBJ2-1; D possibly corresponds to TRBD2 (6 bases). The CDR3 loop spans 16 amino acids. The ends were cut back, 5 bases at V and 0 bases at J, with 14 bases in the middle. CDR1 and CDR2 from the germline V gene are SEHNR and FQNEAQ (reference sequence). The CDR3 coding sequence is TGTGCCAGCAGCACGGCCGGAGGGCCCTCCTACAATGAGCAGTTCTTC. As protein: CASSTAGGPSYNEQFF.

The rearrangement joins TRBV29-1 to TRBJ1-1; 7 positions match TRBD1. This CDR3 region has 12 residues. CDR1 and CDR2 (germline): SQVTM, ANQGSEA. Trimming removed 6 bases from V and 4 bases from J; junction bases left unmatched: 5. The CDR3 bases are TGCAGCGTGGGAGACAGGGTCACTGAAGCTTTCTTT. This codes for CSVGDRVTEAFF.

The V gene is TRBV29-1, the J gene TRBJ1-1; 9 positions match TRBD1. V was pared by 6 bases and J by 2 bases, with 10 bases of the junction left unmatched. Germline loops: CDR1 SQVTM, CDR2 ANQGSEA. This CDR3 has 15 residues. The CDR3 here is CSVRNRGRINTEAFF. CDR3 sequence (DNA): TGCAGCGTCCGGAACAGGGGGCGGATAAACACTGAAGCTTTCTTT.

This clonotype was found a few times. The chain uses TRBV3-1 and TRBJ2-1, with D perhaps TRBD2 (5 bases). CDR3 size: 15 residues. V lost 2 bases and J 4 bases, leaving 12 bases between the germline ends. Germline-derived CDR1 and CDR2 are LGHDT and YNNKEL (reference sequence). The CDR3 protein is CASSQQSLGYNEQFF. As DNA, the CDR3 is TGTGCCAGCAGCCAACAATCACTAGGTTACAATGAGCAGTTCTTC.

V is TRBV29-1 and J is TRBJ1-5; weak D call: TRBD1 (5 bases). The CDR3 is 12 amino acids. Germline V gene data show CDR1 as SQVTM and CDR2 as ANQGSEA. Trimming pared 7 bases from V and 3 bases from J, leaving 10 bases between. The CDR3 is CSAGHANQPQHF. The DNA for the CDR3 is TGCAGCGCTGGACACGCCAATCAGCCCCAGCATTTT.

The gene calls are TRBV4-1 and TRBJ1-1; D not certain. V lost 0 bases and J lost 6, with 14 bases in between. Germline V gene sequence: CDR1 MGHRA, CDR2 YSYEKL. This CDR3 spans 15 amino acids. The CDR3 is CASSQDEGWEAEAFF. CDR3 nucleotide sequence: TGCGCCAGCAGCCAAGATGAGGGTTGGGAGGCTGAAGCTTTCTTT.

The chain is built from TRBV28 and TRBJ2-3, with 7 nucleotides matching TRBD2. The CDR3 contains 14 residues. With 10 bases clipped from V and 0 bases from J, the junction kept 7 bases outside the gene matches. CDR1 MDHEN and CDR2 SYDVKM come from the germline V gene. The CDR3 DNA reads TGTGCCACATCCCAGCGGGGAAGCACAGATACGCAGTATTTT. Protein sequence: CATSQRGSTDTQYF.

A few counts support this clonotype. This rearrangement joins TRBV30 to TRBJ2-5, with a weak D call TRBD1 (6 bases). Looked up from germline, CDR1 is GTSNPN and CDR2 is SVGIG (reference sequence). Deletions cut 2 bases from V and 5 bases from J, with 15 bases between. This CDR3 contains 14 residues. The CDR3 sequence is CAWSSPGTRETQYF. The CDR3 region has the DNA TGTGCCTGGAGTTCCCCCGGGACACGGGAGACCCAGTACTTC.

The rearrangement uses TRBV6-6 and TRBJ2-7, with unresolved D. V lost 6 bases and J 2 bases, leaving 17 bases between the germline ends. The CDR3 covers 15 residues. The germline V gene has CDR1 MNHNY and CDR2 SVGAGI (reference sequence). This chain's CDR3 is CASRQTLLGTYEQYF. The CDR3 DNA reads TGTGCCAGCAGACAGACCCTCCTGGGCACCTACGAGCAGTACTTC.

V and J are TRBV5-5 and TRBJ2-2; no definite D call. V dropped 7 bases and J dropped 5 bases, with 9 bases sitting between them. CDR1 is SGHKS, CDR2 YYEKEE, per germline (reference sequence). This CDR3 has 12 amino acids. The CDR3 DNA follows: TGTGCCAGCGGTTTGGATACCGGGGAGCTGTTTTTT. Amino acid sequence: CASGLDTGELFF.

This clonotype was detected a few times. The chain employs TRBV12-3 or TRBV12-4 and TRBJ2-7; 7 nucleotides align to TRBD1. This CDR3 has 14 residues. V lost 6 bases, J lost 5 bases, and 10 bases stayed unmatched. This CDR3 is CASRTRQGSNEQYF. The DNA for the CDR3 is TGTGCCAGCAGGACCAGACAGGGTAGCAACGAGCAGTACTTC.

This clonotype was detected a few times. The V call is TRBV7-2, the J call TRBJ2-7; 10 bases are a match to TRBD2. The CDR3 runs 15 residues. V was pared by 2 bases and J by 4 bases, with 5 bases of the junction left unmatched. Per the germline V gene, CDR1 is SGHTA and CDR2 is FQGNSA. CDR3 sequence reads: CASSLYASGGYEQYF. CDR3 nucleotides: TGTGCCAGCAGCTTATATGCTAGCGGGGGTTACGAGCAGTACTTC.

This sequence joins TRBV2 and TRBJ2-3; perhaps TRBD2 as D (5 bases). The CDR3 contains 13 residues. CDR1 and CDR2 from the germline V gene are SNHLY and FYNNEI. V gave up 5 bases and J gave up 6 bases, with 12 bases separating them. CDR3 DNA sequence: TGTGCCAGCAGTCCAAATTGGAGGGATACGCAGTATTTT. It translates to CASSPNWRDTQYF.